This record looks at one T cell receptor (beta chain) sequence and its context. The target antigen is unknown. Sorted T cells were CFSE-labeled and cultured 5 days with allogeneic regulatory or mature dendritic cells at 1:10. The data are from a study of regulatory dendritic cells for organ transplantation. Trimming took 6 bases from V and 0 from J, leaving 7 bases between them. Germline V lookup: CDR1 LGHNT, CDR2 FRNRAP. This CDR3 is built from 13 residues. Profiled with immunoSEQ multiplex PCR; TCRdb holds only in-frame clones, not every one. The sample holds about 10,000 clones, 80% seen once. Specimen: memory CD4+ T cells from blood cultured with dendritic cells. Sample subset: CD45RO+ memory T cells. This sequence originates from a human donor in good health. The chain carries TRBV12-5 and TRBJ2-3; D uncertain. The CDR3 DNA reads as TGTGCTAGTGGCGCAACTAGCACAGATACGCAGTATTTT. Amino acid sequence: CASGATSTDTQYF.